The rows below give T cell receptor beta chains drawn from one sample of a study. Using its own MiXCR run on the 5' RACE reads, TCRdb lists one record per CDR3 protein. This repertoire shows 8,500 to 13,000 distinct CDR3 sequences, about a sixth found once; its top ten account for around 4%. What was sequenced was Tregs sorted from a lymph node. The origin of the receptors is a female donor with breast cancer. The CDR3 runs from the conserved cysteine through the conserved F or W. A D gene is named only where the DNA matches it firmly. Some rows mark clone size as missing; the rest say once, few, many or name a class of expanded clone.

v_call	clone_size	d_call	j_call	cdr3_aa	cdr3_nt
TRBV28	few	TRBD2	TRBJ2-1	CASSLLAEGGTYNEQFF	TGTGCCAGCAGTCTACTAGCGGAGGGGGGCACCTACAATGAGCAGTTCTTC
TRBV7-8	medium-sized	-	TRBJ1-3	CASSLTPRDTIYF	TGTGCCAGCAGCTTAACGCCACGAGACACCATATATTTT
TRBV6-5	medium-sized	-	TRBJ2-1	CASSYSTGAREQFF	TGTGCCAGCAGTTACTCGACGGGGGCTCGAGAGCAGTTCTTC
TRBV29-1	-	TRBD1	TRBJ2-3	CSVGDRAIEGTQYF	TGCAGCGTTGGCGACAGGGCCATCGAAGGTACGCAGTATTTT
TRBV7-2	many	TRBD2	TRBJ2-1	CASTPGGASGKNEQSF	TGTGCCAGCACCCCCGGCGGGGCTAGCGGGAAGAATGAGCAGTCCTTC
TRBV12-3/TRBV12-4	medium-sized	-	TRBJ2-7	CASSKGTPSYEQYF	TGTGCCAGCAGCAAGGGGACACCCAGCTACGAGCAGTACTTC
TRBV30	-	-	TRBJ1-1	CAWLQNTEAFF	TGTGCCTGGCTCCAAAACACTGAAGCTTTCTTT
TRBV7-9	-	TRBD1	TRBJ2-7	CASSPRDSNSYEQYF	TGTGCCAGCAGCCCCAGGGACAGCAACTCCTACGAGCAGTACTTC
TRBV7-2	medium-sized	-	TRBJ1-3	CASSSRAENTIYF	TGTGCCAGCAGCTCCCGGGCCGAAAACACCATATATTTT
TRBV3-1	few	-	TRBJ2-1	CASSHPASAEQFF	TGTGCCAGCAGCCATCCTGCATCGGCTGAGCAGTTCTTC
TRBV5-1	many	TRBD1	TRBJ2-1	CASSDARDRVYNEQFF	TGCGCCAGCAGCGACGCACGGGACAGGGTCTACAATGAGCAGTTCTTC
TRBV6-5	medium-sized	-	TRBJ1-4	CASKTLNEKLFF	TGTGCCAGCAAGACCTTAAATGAAAAACTGTTTTTT
TRBV19	-	TRBD2	TRBJ2-7	CASSIGTSGSYEQYF	TGTGCCAGTAGTATAGGGACTAGCGGCTCCTACGAGCAGTACTTC
TRBV12-3/TRBV12-4	medium-sized	TRBD2	TRBJ2-1	CASSFGSGGSNEQFF	TGTGCCAGCAGTTTCGGGTCGGGAGGCTCCAATGAGCAGTTCTTC
TRBV5-1	medium-sized	-	TRBJ2-3	CASRSGPSTDTQYF	TGCGCCAGCCGTAGCGGACCTAGCACAGATACGCAGTATTTT
TRBV28	-	TRBD2	TRBJ2-1	CASSGLLASGKNEQFF	TGTGCCAGCAGTGGGCTTCTGGCTAGCGGGAAAAATGAGCAGTTCTTC
TRBV7-8	many	-	TRBJ2-1	CASSTPPRSRNEQFF	TGTGCCAGCAGCACACCACCTAGGAGTAGGAATGAGCAGTTCTTC
TRBV7-9	many	-	TRBJ1-1	CASSLGQSEAFF	TGTGCCAGCAGCTTAGGACAAAGTGAAGCTTTCTTT
TRBV5-1	medium-sized	-	TRBJ2-7	CASSSASSSYEQYF	TGCGCCAGCAGCTCGGCTAGCAGTTCCTACGAGCAGTACTTC
TRBV12-3/TRBV12-4	few	-	TRBJ2-7	CASSLALGYEQYF	TGTGCCAGCAGCCTCGCTTTGGGGTACGAGCAGTACTTC
TRBV27	few	-	TRBJ1-6	CASSLEGVYNSPLHF	TGTGCCAGCAGTTTAGAAGGGGTCTATAATTCACCCCTCCACTTT
TRBV7-3	many	-	TRBJ2-6	CASSLTSGANVLTF	TGTGCCAGCAGCTTAACATCTGGGGCCAACGTCCTGACTTTC
TRBV5-1	medium-sized	TRBD2	TRBJ2-7	CASSLTAGSSEQYF	TGCGCCAGCAGCTTGACAGCGGGGAGCAGCGAGCAGTACTTC
TRBV11-3	-	TRBD2	TRBJ2-1	CASSLRTSVVEQFF	TGTGCCAGCAGCTTACGGACTAGCGTGGTTGAGCAGTTCTTC
TRBV30	many	TRBD2	TRBJ2-1	CAWSGGRIAGGPNEQFF	TGTGCCTGGAGTGGGGGAAGGATAGCGGGAGGGCCCAATGAGCAGTTCTTC
TRBV7-2	many	-	TRBJ2-7	CASSLRAGDEQYF	TGTGCCAGCAGCTTAAGGGCCGGGGACGAGCAGTACTTC
TRBV5-5	medium-sized	-	TRBJ2-5	CASSLGPAHQETQYF	TGTGCCAGCAGCTTGGGGCCAGCCCACCAAGAGACCCAGTACTTC
TRBV2	medium-sized	-	TRBJ1-5	CASRGENQPQHF	TGTGCCAGCAGAGGAGAGAATCAGCCCCAGCATTTT
TRBV5-1	-	-	TRBJ2-5	CASSLASQGGETQYF	TGCGCCAGCAGCTTGGCAAGTCAGGGCGGAGAGACCCAGTACTTC
TRBV29-1	once	TRBD2	TRBJ2-5	CSVDVSGLGAQYF	TGCAGCGTTGATGTTAGCGGGTTGGGGGCCCAGTACTTC
TRBV2	many	TRBD2	TRBJ2-7	CASSEGTSARFYEQYF	TGTGCCAGCAGTGAGGGAACTAGCGCTCGATTTTACGAGCAGTACTTC
TRBV5-1	medium-sized	-	TRBJ2-6	CASSSLDSSGANVLTF	TGCGCCAGCAGCTCGCTAGATAGCTCTGGGGCCAACGTCCTGACTTTC
TRBV24-1	many	-	TRBJ1-4	CATSDRTEHEKLFF	TGTGCCACCAGTGATCGGACCGAACATGAAAAACTGTTTTTT
TRBV27	medium-sized	TRBD2	TRBJ2-2	CASIGTSGSNTGELFF	TGTGCCAGCATAGGGACTAGCGGATCGAACACCGGGGAGCTGTTTTTT
TRBV5-1	medium-sized	-	TRBJ2-7	CASSLNRDKIYEQYF	TGCGCCAGCAGCTTGAACCGGGACAAAATCTACGAGCAGTACTTC
TRBV7-2	-	-	TRBJ1-2	CASSPDRPLAGRYGYTF	TGTGCCAGCAGCCCTGACAGGCCCCTCGCTGGTCGCTATGGCTACACCTTC
TRBV29-1	medium-sized	TRBD1	TRBJ1-2	CSVVGTVNGYTF	TGCAGCGTTGTAGGGACAGTCAATGGCTACACCTTC
TRBV5-1	medium-sized	-	TRBJ2-1	CASSSRSPNEQFF	TGCGCCAGCAGCTCCCGGTCCCCCAATGAGCAGTTCTTC
TRBV6-4	medium-sized	TRBD2	TRBJ2-3	CASSLLAGNTDTQYF	TGTGCCAGCAGCCTACTAGCGGGAAACACAGATACGCAGTATTTT
TRBV7-2	many	TRBD2	TRBJ2-6	CASSSTLSGRAGANVLTF	TGTGCCAGCAGCTCTACCCTTAGCGGGAGGGCTGGGGCCAACGTCCTGACTTTC
TRBV30	many	-	TRBJ2-1	CAWLDGSSYNEQFF	TGTGCCTGGCTTGACGGGTCATCCTACAATGAGCAGTTCTTC
TRBV5-1	medium-sized	TRBD1	TRBJ2-2	CASGGQGGYTGELFF	TGCGCCAGCGGCGGACAGGGGGGCTACACCGGGGAGCTGTTTTTT
TRBV5-1	medium-sized	TRBD1	TRBJ1-4	CASSLQGAIYEKLFF	TGCGCCAGCAGCTTGCAGGGGGCGATTTATGAAAAACTGTTTTTT
TRBV12-3/TRBV12-4	many	-	TRBJ1-1	CASSLAGWATEAFF	TGTGCCAGCAGTTTAGCAGGGTGGGCCACTGAAGCTTTCTTT
TRBV11-2	medium-sized	-	TRBJ2-5	CASSLWGGETQYF	TGTGCCAGCAGCTTATGGGGCGGGGAGACCCAGTACTTC
TRBV5-1	medium-sized	TRBD1	TRBJ2-7	CASSQQPGQAYEQYF	TGCGCCAGCAGCCAACAACCGGGACAGGCGTACGAGCAGTACTTC
TRBV11-3	many	-	TRBJ1-1	CASSPYRGKAFF	TGTGCCAGCAGCCCGTATAGGGGGAAAGCTTTCTTT
TRBV2	medium-sized	-	TRBJ1-4	CASSVRFDEKLFF	TGTGCCAGCAGTGTGCGGTTCGATGAAAAACTGTTTTTT
TRBV20-1	medium-sized	-	TRBJ1-6	CSARVHLGSTENSPLHF	TGCAGTGCTAGAGTCCACCTCGGTAGTACGGAAAATTCACCCCTCCACTTT
TRBV7-2	medium-sized	-	TRBJ1-6	CASSLLAGAFDNSPLHF	TGTGCCAGCAGCTTGCTAGCAGGGGCTTTCGATAATTCACCCCTCCACTTT
TRBV20-1	many	TRBD2	TRBJ2-2	CSTPDAGATGELFF	TGCAGTACCCCAGATGCGGGAGCCACCGGGGAGCTGTTTTTT
TRBV28	-	-	TRBJ1-4	CASSLPPGQGNERLFF	TGTGCCAGCAGTTTACCCCCAGGGCAGGGTAATGAAAGACTGTTTTTT
TRBV4-1	many	-	TRBJ2-7	CASTPLQGASSEQYF	TGCGCCAGCACCCCCCTACAAGGTGCCTCCTCCGAGCAGTACTTC
TRBV7-2	medium-sized	-	TRBJ2-3	CASSLSYTSTDTQYF	TGTGCCAGCAGCCTTTCGTACACTAGCACAGATACGCAGTATTTT